This TCR beta chain was sequenced during a study of Graves' ophthalmopathy and Graves' hyperthyroidism. The TCR beta CDR3 regions underwent amplification from RNA transcripts. An opening RT-PCR round employed HTBI primers and preceded a second-round multiplex PCR. TCRdb passed the multiplex PCR reads through MiXCR, listing each CDR3 protein once. The data show just over 400,000 distinct CDR3 sequences, around 21% seen once. This clonotype was seen repeatedly, ten times or more. Exclusion criteria comprised other autoimmune diseases, uncontrolled infections, pregnancy or lactation in patients. Orbital computed tomography and thyroid ultrasound, along with TRAb, serum thyroxine and clinical symptoms, underpinned diagnosis. It was from 10 ml of fresh peripheral blood that the PBMCs came. Germline lookup yields CDR1 MDHEN and CDR2 SYDVKM. The V and J ends lost 6 bases and 7 bases, in that order; junction bases with no gene match: 4. The CDR3 runs 14 residues.

The sequencing input was peripheral blood. The chain is built from TRBV28 and TRBJ2-7; 15 bases align to TRBD2. The clonotype was recovered from a woman in her late teens or twenties with stable Graves' hyperthyroidism. The CDR3 sequence: CASSQGLAGGEQYF. The CDR3 bases are TGTGCCAGCAGCCAGGGACTAGCGGGAGGTGAGCAGTACTTC.